Each of the 28 T cell receptor beta chains below was sequenced from the same sample in a study of beta chain features in type 1 diabetes (dated by TCRdb to the late 2010s). The library was prepared using the immunoSEQ multiplex PCR assay. The High Capacity cDNA Reverse Transcription Kit was used to reverse transcribe all of the isolated RNA, meaning that expressed TCRB transcripts were what got sequenced. TCRdb re-hosts the immuneACCESS table, in-frame sequences only. Its copies lack some clones; in the studies checked, an unresolved V gene accounts for under half of them, and the cause for the rest is not known. Across this sample there are about 320,000 clones, with approximately 15% seen only once. The ten largest clones add up to over 5% of the sample. The specimen sequenced was central memory CD4+ T cells from blood. The receptors were sampled from a man between 25 and 39 years old in good health.

This clone has a handful of counts. The chain combines TRBV11-1 with TRBJ1-1; D possibly corresponds to TRBD1 (5 bases). Trimming took off 7 bases at V and 7 bases at J, with 16 bases between the two ends. Germline assignment: CDR1 SGHAT and CDR2 FQDESV (reference sequence). The CDR3 length is 13 residues. The CDR3 protein is CASTVGRVGEAFF. CDR3 DNA sequence: TGTGCCAGCACCGTGGGGCGCGTAGGTGAAGCTTTCTTT.

This clone was seen many times. The chain couples TRBV14 to TRBJ2-7; either TRBD1 or TRBD2 may supply D (6 bases each). CDR3 length: 15 amino acids. V dropped 0 bases and J dropped 6 bases, with 15 bases sitting between them. CDR1 SGHDN and CDR2 FVKESK come from the germline V gene. CDR3 DNA sequence: TGTGCCAGCAGCCAAGATGGACGGGGGCTTGGCGAGCAGTACGTC. Translated, it gives CASSQDGRGLGEQYV.

The rearrangement uses TRBV18 and TRBJ2-1; 8 positions match TRBD1. The CDR3 runs to 14 residues. CDR1 and CDR2 from the germline V gene are KGHSH and LQKENI. V shed 4 bases, J shed 5 bases, and the junction held 4 bases outside the gene matches. The CDR3 DNA is TGTGCCAGCTCACAAGAGACAGGGGACAATGAGCAGTTCTTC. Translation: CASSQETGDNEQFF.

This clone was counted only a few times. V usage is TRBV14 and J usage is TRBJ1-6; maybe TRBD1 (5 bases). The germline V and J ends were trimmed by 0 bases and 12 bases, with 9 bases remaining between them. This CDR3 spans 13 amino acids. Per germline, CDR1 SGHDN and CDR2 FVKESK. CDR3: CASSQDRGIPLHF. In DNA, the CDR3 is TGTGCCAGCAGCCAAGATCGGGGGATACCCCTCCACTTT. The whole variable domain, filled in from reference TRBV14 and TRBJ1-6, reads EAGVTQFPSHSVIEKGQTVTLRCDPISGHDNLYWYRRVMGKEIKFLLHFVKESKQDESGMPNNRFLAERTGGTYSTLKVQPAELEDSGVYFCASSQDRGIPLHFGNGTRLTVT.

This clone came up a few times. The genes are TRBV19 and TRBJ2-7; TRBD2 agrees at 7 bases. The CDR3 loop spans 15 amino acids. CDR1 is LNHDA, CDR2 SQIVND, per germline (reference sequence). V dropped 4 bases and J dropped 0; count of bases not matched to a gene: 6. The CDR3 DNA reads as TGTGCCAGTAGTAGCTTCCCGGGAGGCTCCTACGAGCAGTACTTC. Translating gives CASSSFPGGSYEQYF.

The gene calls are TRBV19 and TRBJ1-1; D gene uncertain. Germline assignment: CDR1 LNHDA and CDR2 SQIVND (reference sequence). The CDR3 length is 14 residues. Trimming shortened V by 0 bases and J by 8 bases, and 13 bases separated the two germline ends. CDR3: CASSIDRKIREAFF. CDR3 nucleotide sequence: TGTGCCAGTAGTATAGATAGAAAGATTCGGGAAGCTTTCTTT.

The V and J genes are TRBV11-2 and TRBJ2-7; D may correspond to TRBD1 or TRBD2 (5 bases each). Germline V CDR1 and CDR2: SGHAT, FQNNGV. The V and J ends lost 1 base and 2 bases respectively, with 15 bases between them. CDR3 size: 16 residues. The CDR3 region is CASSLAWDLPPYEQYV. For the CDR3, the DNA is TGTGCCAGCAGCTTAGCGTGGGACCTCCCCCCCTACGAGCAGTACGTC.

This chain links TRBV7-5 with TRBJ1-2; TRBD1, the table's D call, lacks a check against the DNA. TRBV7-5 is a documented pseudogene. The CDR3 runs 13 residues. The CDR3 bases are TGTGCCAGCAGCTTAGGGACAGTAAATGGCTACACCTTC. Its translation is CASSLGTVNGYTF.

At least ten counts were recorded for this clone. V and J are TRBV11-2 and TRBJ1-2; D not resolved. There are 11 residues in the CDR3. V dropped 4 bases and J dropped 10 bases, with 10 bases sitting between them. Germline-derived CDR1 and CDR2 are SGHAT and FQNNGV. Here the CDR3 DNA reads TGTGCCAGCAGCTCGACGAGGTTCTACACCTTC. Translating it yields CASSSTRFYTF.

This clone was detected only a few times. This chain links TRBV29-1 with TRBJ2-2; D ambiguous. Looked up from germline, CDR1 is SQVTM and CDR2 is ANQGSEA. The CDR3 spans 13 residues. Trimming shortened V by 0 bases and J by 5 bases, and 7 bases separated the two germline ends. As DNA, the CDR3 is TGCAGCGTTGAAGAGGGAAGGACCGGGGAGCTGTTTTTT. Residues: CSVEEGRTGELFF.

This clone was recorded many times. CDR3 DNA sequence: TGTGCCAGCAGCAAATGCCAGGGCTTTTACGAGCAGTACGTC. Translated, it gives CASSKCQGFYEQYV. This chain joins TRBV21-1 and TRBJ2-7; the table's D call of TRBD1 was not tested on the DNA. TRBV21-1 is deemed a pseudogene. The CDR3 consists of 14 residues.

This clone came up many times. The chain carries TRBV4-3 and TRBJ2-2; 10 positions agree with TRBD1. The CDR3 extends over 15 amino acids. In germline, CDR1 is LGHNA, CDR2 YSLEER. J gave up 3 bases and V 5 bases, and 3 bases lay outside the gene matches. The CDR3 loop reads CASSKDRGDTGELFF. The CDR3 coding sequence is TGCGCCAGCAGCAAGGACAGGGGGGACACCGGGGAGCTGTTTTTT.

This clone was recorded a few times. This chain joins TRBV18 and TRBJ2-5; 9 nucleotides agree with TRBD2. Germline lookup yields CDR1 KGHSH and CDR2 LQKENI. The CDR3 has 16 amino acids. V shed 4 bases and J 2 bases; nucleotides not matched to a gene: 8. The CDR3 spells CASSRISGGEQETQYF. DNA for the CDR3: TGTGCCAGCTCACGGATTAGCGGGGGCGAACAAGAGACCCAGTACTTC. Full variable domain (rest looked up from reference TRBV18 and TRBJ2-5): NAGVMQNPRHLVRRRGQEARLRCSPMKGHSHVYWYRQLPEEGLKFMVYLQKENIIDESGMPKERFSAEFPKEGPSILRIQQVVRGDSAAYFCASSRISGGEQETQYFGPGTRLLVL.

The chain links TRBV9 to TRBJ1-4; D is undetermined. The ends were cut back, 4 bases at V and 0 bases at J, with 7 bases in the middle. The CDR3 consists of 14 residues. Germline CDR1 SGDLS, CDR2 YYNGEE. CDR3 region: CASSTRPTNEKLFF. The CDR3 DNA follows: TGTGCCAGCAGCACCCGACCAACTAATGAAAAACTGTTTTTT.

In its sample, this clone was seen a few times. V usage is TRBV5-5 and J usage is TRBJ1-1; D is undetermined. Trimming took off 2 bases at V and 4 bases at J, with 3 bases between the two ends. Looked up from germline, CDR1 is SGHKS and CDR2 is YYEKEE (reference sequence). The CDR3 is 11 residues long. DNA for the CDR3: TGTGCCAGCAGCTTAACCACTGAAGCTTTCTTT. Encoded protein: CASSLTTEAFF.

The sample holds a few counts of this clone. V gene TRBV5-1 combines with J gene TRBJ1-1; tentatively, D is TRBD1 (6 bases). V was clipped by 1 base and J by 1 base, with 14 bases between them. Germline loops: CDR1 SGHRS, CDR2 YFSETQ. CDR3 length: 16 amino acids. Here the CDR3 DNA reads TGCGCCAGCAGCTTGCCCACCACGGGGGCGAACACTGAAGCTTTCTTT. Protein: CASSLPTTGANTEAFF.

This clone has at least ten counts. V gene TRBV28 combines with J gene TRBJ1-2; TRBD1 matches 7 bases. This CDR3 spans 15 amino acids. Germline V gene sequence: CDR1 MDHEN, CDR2 SYDVKM. Trimming removed 6 bases from V and 2 bases from J; junction bases left unmatched: 9. The CDR3 DNA reads TGTGCCAGCAGCCAGGGGGGGGTTGACAACTATGGCTACACCTTC. This translates into CASSQGGVDNYGYTF.

This clone was counted many times. The chain combines TRBV7-9 with TRBJ1-5; no reliable D call. There are 14 residues in the CDR3. Trimming removed 1 base at V and 1 base at J, with 5 bases between. Germline-derived CDR1 and CDR2 are SEHNR and FQNEAQ (reference sequence). CDR3 DNA: TGTGCCAGCAGCTTAGAGGCGAGCAATCAGCCCCAGCATTTT. As protein: CASSLEASNQPQHF.

This clone showed up just a few times. The rearrangement uses TRBV20-1 and TRBJ2-3, with D perhaps matching TRBD2 (5 bases). Trimming took off 7 bases at V and 6 bases at J, with 11 bases between the two ends. The V gene's germline CDR1 is DFQATT and CDR2 SNEGSKA (reference sequence). The CDR3 has 11 residues. The CDR3 DNA follows: TGCAGTGGAGCAACTAGGGATACGCAGTATTTT. Translating it yields CSGATRDTQYF.

The V gene is TRBV5-6, the J gene TRBJ2-5; tentatively, D is TRBD2 (5 bases). Between the trimmed V and J ends, which lost 4 bases and 5 bases, there was a span of 18 bases. Germline V CDR1 and CDR2: SGHDT, YYEEEE. The CDR3 extends over 15 amino acids. The CDR3 is CASSPTYGSRETQYF. CDR3 bases: TGTGCCAGCAGCCCAACGTATGGGAGCCGCGAGACCCAGTACTTC.

This clone was counted between two and nine times. This chain links TRBV29-1 with TRBJ2-1; 14 nucleotides agree with TRBD2. The CDR3 sequence is 14 residues long. Losses at the gene ends were 7 bases for V and 8 bases for J; bases not matched to a gene: 7. CDR1 is SQVTM, CDR2 ANQGSEA, per germline. CDR3 amino acids: CSAAGTSGSHEQFF. CDR3 nucleotides: TGCAGCGCCGCCGGGACTAGCGGGAGTCATGAGCAGTTCTTC.

The chain carries TRBV7-2 and TRBJ2-5; 8 bases line up with TRBD1. This CDR3 comprises 14 residues. V lost 5 bases, J lost 2 bases, and 4 bases stayed unmatched. Germline V gene data show CDR1 as SGHTA and CDR2 as FQGNSA. The CDR3 DNA reads TGTGCCAGCAGCAACGGACAGGGACAAGAGACCCAGTACTTC. It translates to CASSNGQGQETQYF.

CDR3 protein: CASTDRPVPYEQYV. In nucleotides, the CDR3 is TGTGCCAGCACCGACAGGCCAGTCCCCTACGAGCAGTACGTC. The chain has TRBV6-4 and TRBJ2-7; possibly TRBD1 for D (6 bases). The V gene lost 7 bases and the J gene lost 2 bases, with 15 bases spanning the gap. The CDR3 consists of 14 residues. The germline V gene encodes CDR1 MRHNA and CDR2 SNTAGT.

This clone has at least ten counts. The V and J genes are TRBV5-6 and TRBJ2-3, with TRBD1 matching 7 bases. After removal of 9 bases from V and 5 bases from J, the junction contained 12 bases not matched to a gene. CDR1 and CDR2 (germline): SGHDT, YYEEEE. There are 14 residues in the CDR3. The CDR3 sequence: CATRTGQMGDTQYF. The CDR3, as DNA: TGTGCCACCAGAACGGGACAGATGGGAGATACGCAGTATTTT.

This clone was seen more than once but under ten times. The V gene is TRBV30, the J gene TRBJ2-5; either TRBD1 or TRBD2 may fit D (5 bases each). CDR1 and CDR2 from the germline V gene are GTSNPN and SVGIG (reference sequence). V was trimmed by 0 bases and J by 5 bases, leaving 22 bases between them. This CDR3 is 17 amino acids long. The CDR3 nucleotides are TGTGCCTGGAGTGTAACTCACGGGACCTGGGGGATGGAGACCCAGTACTTC. Its translation: CAWSVTHGTWGMETQYF.

This clone was detected a few times. The chain recombines TRBV6-5 with TRBJ1-4; possible D gene TRBD1, 5 bases. The V gene lost 6 bases and the J gene lost 7 bases, with 18 bases spanning the gap. The CDR3 loop spans 15 amino acids. Germline V CDR1 and CDR2: MNHEY, SVGAGI. DNA for the CDR3: TGTGCCAGCAGCCGTAGGACATCCGGAGGTGAAAAACTGTTTTTT. Its protein product is CASSRRTSGGEKLFF.

This clone has a count of ten or more. The chain employs TRBV7-9 and TRBJ2-2; no reliable D call. The CDR3 spans 14 residues. Trimming left V 0 bases short and J 4 bases short, with 6 bases between. Germline CDR1 is SEHNR and CDR2 is FQNEAQ (reference sequence). In DNA form, the CDR3 reads TGTGCCAGCAGCTTAGCGGCCCCCACCGGGGAGCTGTTTTTT. This codes for CASSLAAPTGELFF.

This clone was detected a few times. The chain links TRBV7-2 to TRBJ2-3; 10 bases line up with TRBD2. The CDR3 has 15 residues. Germline V gene lookup returns CDR1 SGHTA and CDR2 FQGNSA. After removal of 2 bases from V and 5 bases from J, the junction contained 4 bases not matched to a gene. For the CDR3, the DNA is TGTGCCAGCAGCTTATTGGGACTAGCGAGAGATACGCAGTATTTT. It yields the protein CASSLLGLARDTQYF.